The 24 T cell receptor beta chains below all came from one sample that was sequenced in a study of cytomegalovirus exposure and HLA in healthy donors. PCR used 60 Vbeta primers and 13 Jbeta primers. Data came from immunoSEQ multiplex PCR; TCRdb stores just in-frame clones and leaves some out. The sample records approximately 140,000 clones, just under 65% being singletons. The sample consisted of PBMCs. These TCRs come from a woman aged 55-69 years in good health and CMV-seropositive.

The chain recombines TRBV7-9 with TRBJ1-5; maybe TRBD1 (6 bases). Between the trimmed V and J ends, which lost 1 base and 7 bases, there was a span of 8 bases. The CDR3 runs to 13 residues. The germline V gene encodes CDR1 SEHNR and CDR2 FQNEAQ (reference sequence). The CDR3 bases are TGTGCCAGCAGCTTAGAGGGGGGGCAGCCCCAGCATTTT. Protein product: CASSLEGGQPQHF. Based on the CDR3 plus reference TRBV7-9 and TRBJ1-5, the full variable domain is DTGVSQNPRHKITKRGQNVTFRCDPISEHNRLYWYRQTLGQGPEFLTYFQNEAQLEKSRLLSDRFSAERPKGSFSTLEIQRTEQGDSAMYLCASSLEGGQPQHFGDGTRLSIL.

This sequence joins TRBV28 and TRBJ2-5; 7 bases fit TRBD1. J was trimmed by 4 bases and V by 3 bases; bases with no gene match: 5. CDR1 MDHEN and CDR2 SYDVKM come from the germline V gene. The CDR3 contains 14 residues. The CDR3 coding sequence is TGTGCCAGCAGTTTGGCAGGGGGAGTAGAGACCCAGTACTTC. Protein sequence: CASSLAGGVETQYF.

Of note for this clone: Other DNA sequences in the sample encode the same CDR3. The CDR3 nucleotides are TGTGCCAGCAGCTTGGGACAGCGTCCGATTCAGTACTTC. Translated: CASSLGQRPIQYF. V gene TRBV5-6 combines with J gene TRBJ2-7, with D possibly being TRBD1 (5 bases). Germline values: CDR1 SGHDT, CDR2 YYEEEE. The V gene lost 0 bases and the J gene lost 10 bases, with 14 bases spanning the gap. This CDR3 is 13 amino acids long.

This clone came up a few times. The chain employs TRBV29-1 and TRBJ2-3; 10 nucleotides agree with TRBD1. The CDR3 runs to 14 residues. V was clipped by 4 bases and J by 5 bases; unmatched bases: 6. Germline-derived CDR1 and CDR2 are SQVTM and ANQGSEA. The CDR3 reads CSVVPGQGRDTQYF. The CDR3 DNA sequence: TGCAGCGTTGTCCCGGGACAGGGGCGAGATACGCAGTATTTT.

The chain joins TRBV7-9 to TRBJ1-5; 9 nucleotides agree with TRBD1. Germline values: CDR1 SEHNR, CDR2 FQNEAQ (reference sequence). The V and J ends lost 1 base and 6 bases, in that order; junction bases with no gene match: 7. The length of the CDR3 is 16 residues. CDR3 residues: CASSLGDRVFGQPQHF. The CDR3 DNA is TGTGCCAGCAGCTTAGGGGACAGGGTGTTCGGTCAGCCCCAGCATTTT.

This clone was recorded once. The chain links TRBV4-3 to TRBJ2-4; D is possibly TRBD2 (6 bases). The CDR3 has 16 residues. The V gene lost 4 bases and the J gene lost 2 bases, with 15 bases spanning the gap. Germline assignment: CDR1 LGHNA and CDR2 YSLEER. The CDR3 nucleotides read TGCGCCAGCAGCCGATCATCCGGGGGTTCCAAAAACATTCAGTACTTC. As protein: CASSRSSGGSKNIQYF.

V is TRBV28 and J is TRBJ2-1; D not certain. Trimming pared 3 bases from V and 3 bases from J, leaving 3 bases between. CDR1 is MDHEN, CDR2 SYDVKM, per germline. The CDR3 spans 12 residues. The DNA of the CDR3 is TGTGCCAGCAGTTTTAACTACAATGAGCAGTTCTTC. It translates to CASSFNYNEQFF. Variable domain in full (rest from reference TRBV28 and TRBJ2-1): DVKVTQSSRYLVKRTGEKVFLECVQDMDHENMFWYRQDPGLGLRLIYFSYDVKMKEKGDIPEGYSVSREKKERFSLILESASTNQTSMYLCASSFNYNEQFFGPGTRLTVL.

The CDR3 DNA is TGTGCCAGCAGTCTCCACGGAGGCCTAGCGGGAGAAGAGACCCAGTACTTC. Translation: CASSLHGGLAGEETQYF. The gene calls are TRBV28 and TRBJ2-5, with TRBD2 matching over 10 bases. V was clipped by 5 bases and J by 3 bases; unmatched bases: 12. The CDR3 is made up of 17 amino acids. Germline CDR1 is MDHEN and CDR2 is SYDVKM.

This chain joins TRBV29-1 and TRBJ1-2; tentatively, D is TRBD1 (5 bases). V lost 3 bases to trimming and J lost 6 bases, with 8 bases between them. Germline CDR1 SQVTM, CDR2 ANQGSEA. The CDR3 runs 11 residues. The CDR3 is CSVDVGDGYTF. DNA of the CDR3: TGCAGCGTTGATGTAGGGGATGGCTACACCTTC.

The DNA for the CDR3 is TGTGCCACCGACGGAGGGAATGAGCAGTTCTTC. Protein product: CATDGGNEQFF. The chain combines TRBV15 with TRBJ2-1; D may be TRBD2 (6 bases). This CDR3 has 11 amino acids. Trimming left V 8 bases short and J 7 bases short, with 9 bases between. The germline V gene encodes CDR1 LNHNV and CDR2 YYDKDF (reference sequence). Based on the CDR3 plus reference TRBV15 and TRBJ2-1, the full variable domain is DAMVIQNPRYQVTQFGKPVTLSCSQTLNHNVMYWYQQKSSQAPKLLFHYYDKDFNNEADTPDNFQSRRPNTSFCFLDIRSPGLGDTAMYLCATDGGNEQFFGPGTRLTVL.

The sample holds a few counts of this clone. The chain has TRBV28 and TRBJ1-3; D unclear. Germline CDR1 MDHEN, CDR2 SYDVKM. This CDR3 is built from 15 residues. Trimming removed 7 bases from V and 0 bases from J, with 13 bases in between. The CDR3 is CASTSWHDSGNTIYF. CDR3 in DNA: TGTGCCAGCACCTCGTGGCACGACTCTGGAAACACCATATATTTT.

This chain connects TRBV6-5 to TRBJ1-2; 7 bases match TRBD1. With V trimmed by 0 bases and J by 7 bases, 8 bases remained unmatched. The germline gives CDR1 MNHEY, CDR2 SVGAGI. The length of the CDR3 is 15 residues. The CDR3 DNA is TGTGCCAGCAGTTACTCGAGAGGGGGCGTCGGTGGCTACACCTTC. Translated: CASSYSRGGVGGYTF.

This clone has only a few counts. The chain couples TRBV28 to TRBJ2-2, with D maybe TRBD1 (6 bases). Germline V CDR1 and CDR2: MDHEN, SYDVKM. With 6 bases removed from V and 6 bases from J, the gap between germline ends came to 11 bases. The CDR3 consists of 13 residues. The CDR3 here is CASRSQGSGELFF. In DNA, the CDR3 is TGTGCCAGCAGGTCTCAGGGGTCCGGGGAGCTGTTTTTT.

Only a few counts were recorded for this clone. The CDR3 protein is CASSLTSQGTDTQYF. CDR3 in DNA: TGTGCCAGCAGCTTAACTAGTCAGGGGACAGATACGCAGTATTTT. V gene TRBV11-2 combines with J gene TRBJ2-3; TRBD1 is a possible D gene (6 bases). CDR1 and CDR2 (germline): SGHAT, FQNNGV. V gave up 2 bases and J gave up 3 bases, with 12 bases separating them. This CDR3 has 15 amino acids.

The V gene is TRBV28, the J gene TRBJ2-4; 9 nucleotides match TRBD2. The CDR3 covers 19 residues. Germline values: CDR1 MDHEN, CDR2 SYDVKM. With 4 bases clipped from V and 0 bases from J, the junction kept 13 bases outside the gene matches. The CDR3 nucleotides read TGTGCCAGCAGTTCCTCAGTAGCGGGGGAAGACCTAGCCAAAAACATTCAGTACTTC. Residues: CASSSSVAGEDLAKNIQYF.

The rearrangement uses TRBV28 and TRBJ1-5, with D uncertain. CDR1 is MDHEN, CDR2 SYDVKM, per germline. Trimming left V 6 bases short and J 1 base short, with 10 bases between. The CDR3 is 14 residues long. This chain's CDR3 is CASSSGVSNQPQHF. CDR3 nucleotides: TGTGCCAGCAGCTCAGGTGTGAGCAATCAGCCCCAGCATTTT.

The J gene is TRBJ2-2, the V gene TRBV7-7; TRBD2 agrees at 10 bases. Trimming at V came to 2 bases and at J to 7 bases, leaving 7 bases not matched to a gene. The CDR3 extends over 16 amino acids. CDR1 is SSHAT and CDR2 is FNYEAQ in the germline V gene (reference sequence). In DNA form, the CDR3 reads TGTGCCAGCAGCTTACTAGCGGGAGTTTCGGACGGGGAGCTGTTTTTT. Encoded protein: CASSLLAGVSDGELFF.

The chain joins TRBV5-4 to TRBJ2-1; TRBD2 aligns across 8 bases. In germline, CDR1 is SGHNT, CDR2 YYREEE (reference sequence). V gave up 4 bases and J gave up 7 bases; unmatched junction bases: 7. This CDR3 comprises 14 residues. CDR3 sequence reads: CASSRGLDPNEQFF. CDR3 DNA sequence: TGTGCCAGCAGCCGGGGACTAGATCCGAATGAGCAGTTCTTC.

The gene calls are TRBV7-9 and TRBJ2-7, with unresolved D. The CDR3 is made up of 13 amino acids. Trimming removed 1 base at V and 6 bases at J, with 10 bases between. CDR1 is SEHNR and CDR2 is FQNEAQ in the germline V gene (reference sequence). The CDR3 protein is CASSLVSRGEQYF. The CDR3 DNA reads TGTGCCAGCAGCTTAGTCTCTAGAGGCGAGCAGTACTTC.

This rearrangement joins TRBV14 to TRBJ1-2, with 7 bases matching TRBD1. The germline V gene has CDR1 SGHDN and CDR2 FVKESK. CDR3 size: 14 residues. V shed 1 base and J 4 bases; nucleotides not matched to a gene: 3. CDR3 coding DNA: TGTGCCAGCAGCCAAGGACAGGGTCTCTATGGCTACACCTTC. It encodes CASSQGQGLYGYTF.

This clone has only a few counts. The chain joins TRBV6-1 to TRBJ1-5; 9 bases map to TRBD1. With V trimmed by 8 bases and J by 2 bases, 4 bases remained unmatched. CDR3 size: 14 residues. Germline V gene data show CDR1 as MNHNS and CDR2 as SASEGT. The DNA for the CDR3 is TGTGCCAGCCGGGACAGGGATGGCAATCAGCCCCAGCATTTT. Translated: CASRDRDGNQPQHF.

The CDR3 DNA is TGTGCCAGCAGCGTAGCTCCACAGGGGGTTGACTATGGCTACACCTTC. It yields the protein CASSVAPQGVDYGYTF. This chain uses TRBV9 with TRBJ1-2, with 8 nucleotides matching TRBD1. This CDR3 comprises 16 residues. The germline gives CDR1 SGDLS, CDR2 YYNGEE. Losses at the gene ends were 0 bases for V and 3 bases for J; bases not matched to a gene: 7. Complete variable domain (other parts from reference TRBV9 and TRBJ1-2): DSGVTQTPKHLITATGQRVTLRCSPRSGDLSVYWYQQSLDQGLQFLIQYYNGEERAKGNILERFSAQQFPDLHSELNLSSLELGDSALYFCASSVAPQGVDYGYTFGSGTRLTVV.

V gene TRBV28 combines with J gene TRBJ1-2; tentatively, D is TRBD1 (6 bases). The V gene lost 7 bases and the J gene lost 4 bases, with 7 bases spanning the gap. CDR3 length: 11 amino acids. From germline, CDR1 is MDHEN and CDR2 SYDVKM. The CDR3 DNA follows: TGTGCCAGCACACAGGGCTATGGCTACACCTTC. This codes for CASTQGYGYTF.

The V call is TRBV2, the J call TRBJ2-1, with 7 bases lining up with TRBD2. V gave up 6 bases and J gave up 5 bases; unmatched junction bases: 13. In germline, CDR1 is SNHLY, CDR2 FYNNEI. CDR3 size: 16 residues. CDR3 nucleotide sequence: TGTGCCAGCAGGACCCCTGGCGGGGGAGGGGACAATGAGCAGTTCTTC. Translated, it gives CASRTPGGGGDNEQFF.